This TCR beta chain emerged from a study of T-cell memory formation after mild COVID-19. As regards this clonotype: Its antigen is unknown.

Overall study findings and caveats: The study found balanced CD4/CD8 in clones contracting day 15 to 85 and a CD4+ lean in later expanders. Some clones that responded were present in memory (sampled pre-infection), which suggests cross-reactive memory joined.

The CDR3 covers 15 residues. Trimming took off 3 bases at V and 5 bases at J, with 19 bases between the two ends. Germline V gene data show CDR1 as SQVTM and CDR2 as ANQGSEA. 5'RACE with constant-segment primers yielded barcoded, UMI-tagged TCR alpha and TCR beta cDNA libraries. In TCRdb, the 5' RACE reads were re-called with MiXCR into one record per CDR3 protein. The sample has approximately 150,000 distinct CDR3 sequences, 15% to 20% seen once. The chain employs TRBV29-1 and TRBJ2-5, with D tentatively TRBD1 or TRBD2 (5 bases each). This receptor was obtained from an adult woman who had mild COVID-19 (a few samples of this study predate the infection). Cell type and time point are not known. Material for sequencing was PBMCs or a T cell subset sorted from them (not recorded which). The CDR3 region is CSVEERGEVTETQYF. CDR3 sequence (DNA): TGCAGCGTTGAGGAGAGGGGAGAGGTTACGGAGACCCAGTACTTC.